This is a list of T cell receptor beta chains from one sample in a study of T cell responses to AZD1222 COVID-19 vaccine. Repertoires were generated with immunoSEQ multiplex PCR, while TCRdb's copy carries only in-frame clones and drops some. The repertoire holds about 150,000 clones, with just over 90% as singletons. Here the sequenced sample was peripheral blood, taken on day 0 of AZD1222 vaccination. Receptor source: an adult in good health. Each CDR3 is given with its conserved first and last residue. Each record gives: CDR3 protein, CDR3 DNA, J gene, V gene, clone size, CDR3 length, D gene. A D gene is named only where the DNA matches it firmly. Size tells how often a clone was seen (once, few, many) or the class of an expanded clone, and some rows leave it out.

CDR3: CASSSTESAGANVLTF
DNA: TGTGCCAGCAGCTCCACAGAGTCCGCGGGGGCCAACGTCCTGACTTTC
J: TRBJ2-6
V: TRBV7-3
size: NA
length: 16
D: NA

CDR3: CASSIFPFSYNEQFF
DNA: TGTGCCAGTAGTATATTTCCATTCTCCTACAATGAGCAGTTCTTC
J: TRBJ2-1
V: TRBV19
size: once
length: 15
D: NA

CDR3: CASSLGPPGGGTDTQYF
DNA: TGTGCCAGCAGCTTAGGACCGCCAGGGGGGGGCACAGATACGCAGTATTTT
J: TRBJ2-3
V: TRBV7-9
size: NA
length: 17
D: NA

CDR3: CASSPRGGQGDNEQFF
DNA: TGTGCCAGCTCACCACGGGGAGGACAGGGGGACAATGAGCAGTTCTTC
J: TRBJ2-1
V: TRBV18
size: NA
length: 16
D: TRBD1

CDR3: CASSPGTGVTGELFF
DNA: TGTGCCAGCAGCCCCGGGACAGGGGTGACCGGGGAGCTGTTTTTT
J: TRBJ2-2
V: TRBV6-4
size: NA
length: 15
D: TRBD1

CDR3: CASSRTGGWAPLHF
DNA: TGTGCCAGCTCACGGACAGGGGGCTGGGCACCCCTCCACTTT
J: TRBJ1-6
V: TRBV18
size: NA
length: 14
D: TRBD1

CDR3: CATSRESSYTF
DNA: TGTGCCACCAGCAGAGAGTCGAGCTACACCTTC
J: TRBJ1-2
V: TRBV15
size: NA
length: 11
D: NA

CDR3: CASHRDSVLSGNTIYF
DNA: TGTGCCAGCCACCGGGACAGCGTACTTTCTGGAAACACCATATATTTT
J: TRBJ1-3
V: TRBV28
size: NA
length: 16
D: TRBD1

CDR3: CASSNGGFRNQPQHF
DNA: TGTGCCAGCAGTAACGGGGGGTTCAGGAATCAGCCCCAGCATTTT
J: TRBJ1-5
V: TRBV6-2/TRBV6-3
size: NA
length: 15
D: NA

CDR3: CASSLQRTASEKLFF
DNA: TGTGCCAGCAGCTTACAGCGGACGGCGTCCGAAAAACTGTTTTTT
J: TRBJ1-4
V: TRBV7-2
size: NA
length: 15
D: NA

CDR3: CASSHRDRGLDEQFF
DNA: TGTGCCAGTAGTCACCGGGACAGGGGTTTGGATGAGCAGTTCTTC
J: TRBJ2-1
V: TRBV19
size: NA
length: 15
D: TRBD1

CDR3: CASSWTSGRFYEQYF
DNA: TGTGCCAGCAGCTGGACTAGCGGGAGGTTCTACGAGCAGTACTTC
J: TRBJ2-7
V: TRBV7-2
size: NA
length: 15
D: TRBD2

CDR3: CASSFVRGPAVTLNEKLFF
DNA: TGTGCCAGCAGTTTTGTAAGGGGCCCAGCGGTAACATTGAATGAAAAACTGTTTTTT
J: TRBJ1-4
V: TRBV28
size: NA
length: 19
D: NA

CDR3: CASSHIAGEVYNEQFF
DNA: TGTGCCAGCAGCCATATAGCGGGAGAGGTATACAATGAGCAGTTCTTC
J: TRBJ2-1
V: TRBV4-2
size: NA
length: 16
D: TRBD2

CDR3: CASSPQTGTSSYNEQFF
DNA: TGTGCCAGCAGCCCCCAAACCGGGACTAGCAGCTACAATGAGCAGTTCTTC
J: TRBJ2-1
V: TRBV9
size: NA
length: 17
D: TRBD2

CDR3: CASSPEVSHTGELFF
DNA: TGTGCCAGCAGCCCGGAGGTCAGCCACACCGGGGAGCTGTTTTTT
J: TRBJ2-2
V: TRBV9
size: NA
length: 15
D: NA

CDR3: CASSPRGSYGYTF
DNA: TGTGCCAGCAGTCCCCGGGGCAGCTATGGCTACACCTTC
J: TRBJ1-2
V: TRBV27
size: NA
length: 13
D: NA

CDR3: CASSKGQASLSYEQYF
DNA: TGTGCCAGCAGTAAGGGACAGGCCAGTCTCTCCTACGAGCAGTACTTC
J: TRBJ2-7
V: TRBV28
size: NA
length: 16
D: TRBD1

CDR3: CAIRDVGTPLYGYTF
DNA: TGTGCCATCAGGGACGTAGGGACTCCCCTCTATGGCTACACCTTC
J: TRBJ1-2
V: TRBV10-3
size: NA
length: 15
D: NA

CDR3: CSVEEGRGAGYGYTF
DNA: TGCAGCGTTGAAGAAGGGAGGGGCGCGGGGTATGGCTACACCTTC
J: TRBJ1-2
V: TRBV29-1
size: NA
length: 15
D: NA

CDR3: CASSLGGTPSGF
DNA: TGTGCCAGCAGTTTAGGAGGGACCCCTTCGGGTTTT
J: TRBJ1-4
V: TRBV12-3/TRBV12-4
size: NA
length: 12
D: NA

CDR3: CATSSSGGLMEVWNTGELFF
DNA: TGTGCCACCAGCTCCTCAGGGGGATTAATGGAGGTGTGGAACACCGGGGAGCTGTTTTTT
J: TRBJ2-2
V: TRBV24-1
size: NA
length: 20
D: TRBD1

CDR3: CASTPDGNQPQHF
DNA: TGTGCCAGCACCCCGGACGGTAATCAGCCCCAGCATTTT
J: TRBJ1-5
V: TRBV6-5
size: NA
length: 13
D: NA

CDR3: CASSPPNTDTQYF
DNA: TGTGCCAGCAGTCCACCAAACACAGATACGCAGTATTTT
J: TRBJ2-3
V: TRBV28
size: once
length: 13
D: NA

CDR3: CASSPGTSGIHSYEQYF
DNA: TGTGCCAGCTCACCAGGGACTAGCGGGATACATTCCTACGAGCAGTACTTC
J: TRBJ2-7
V: TRBV18
size: NA
length: 17
D: TRBD2

CDR3: CASSQNEGRETQYF
DNA: TGCGCCAGCAGCCAAAACGAAGGACGGGAGACCCAGTACTTC
J: TRBJ2-5
V: TRBV4-3
size: NA
length: 14
D: NA

CDR3: CASSAGLAASYEQYF
DNA: TGTGCCAGCAGCGCGGGACTAGCGGCCTCCTACGAGCAGTACTTC
J: TRBJ2-7
V: TRBV5-6
size: NA
length: 15
D: TRBD2

CDR3: CASSRPGTYEQYF
DNA: TGTGCCAGCAGCCGCCCCGGGACCTACGAGCAGTACTTC
J: TRBJ2-7
V: TRBV7-2
size: NA
length: 13
D: NA